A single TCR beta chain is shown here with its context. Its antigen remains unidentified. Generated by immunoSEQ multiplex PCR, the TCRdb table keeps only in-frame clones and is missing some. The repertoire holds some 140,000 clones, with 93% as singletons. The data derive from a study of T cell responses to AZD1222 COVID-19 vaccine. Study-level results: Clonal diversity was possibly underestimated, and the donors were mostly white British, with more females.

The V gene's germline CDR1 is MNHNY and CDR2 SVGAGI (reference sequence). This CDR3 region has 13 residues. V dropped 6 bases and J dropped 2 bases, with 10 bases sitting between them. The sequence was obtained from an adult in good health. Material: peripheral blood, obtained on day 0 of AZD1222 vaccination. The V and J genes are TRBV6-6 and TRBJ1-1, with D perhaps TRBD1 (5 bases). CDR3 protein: CASRRTSNTEAFF. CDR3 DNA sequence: TGTGCCAGCAGGAGGACAAGCAACACTGAAGCTTTCTTT.